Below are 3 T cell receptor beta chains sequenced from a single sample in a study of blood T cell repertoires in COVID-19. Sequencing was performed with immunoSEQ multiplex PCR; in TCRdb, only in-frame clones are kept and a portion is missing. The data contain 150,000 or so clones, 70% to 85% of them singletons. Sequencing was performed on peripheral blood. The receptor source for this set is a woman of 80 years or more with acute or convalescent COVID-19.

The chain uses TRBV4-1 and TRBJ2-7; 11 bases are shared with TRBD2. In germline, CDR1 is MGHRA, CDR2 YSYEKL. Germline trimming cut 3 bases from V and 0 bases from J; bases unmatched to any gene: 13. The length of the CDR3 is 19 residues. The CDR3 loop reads CASSQAPGLAEISSYEQYF. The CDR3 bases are TGCGCCAGCAGCCAGGCCCCGGGACTAGCGGAGATTAGCTCCTACGAGCAGTACTTC.

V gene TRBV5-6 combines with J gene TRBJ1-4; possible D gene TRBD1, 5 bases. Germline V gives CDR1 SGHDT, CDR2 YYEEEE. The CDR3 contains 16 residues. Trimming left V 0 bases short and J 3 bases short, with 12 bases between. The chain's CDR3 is CASSLEGRGANEKLFF. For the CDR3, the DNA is TGTGCCAGCAGCTTGGAGGGGCGCGGAGCTAATGAAAAACTGTTTTTT.

The CDR3 DNA sequence: TGCAGCGTTGGACAGGGGCCGGGTACGCAGTATTTT. Its protein is CSVGQGPGTQYF. The rearrangement joins TRBV29-1 to TRBJ2-3; 8 positions agree with TRBD1. The CDR3 covers 12 residues. The germline V gene encodes CDR1 SQVTM and CDR2 ANQGSEA. Trimming cost V 4 bases and J 8 bases; bases outside gene matches: 5.